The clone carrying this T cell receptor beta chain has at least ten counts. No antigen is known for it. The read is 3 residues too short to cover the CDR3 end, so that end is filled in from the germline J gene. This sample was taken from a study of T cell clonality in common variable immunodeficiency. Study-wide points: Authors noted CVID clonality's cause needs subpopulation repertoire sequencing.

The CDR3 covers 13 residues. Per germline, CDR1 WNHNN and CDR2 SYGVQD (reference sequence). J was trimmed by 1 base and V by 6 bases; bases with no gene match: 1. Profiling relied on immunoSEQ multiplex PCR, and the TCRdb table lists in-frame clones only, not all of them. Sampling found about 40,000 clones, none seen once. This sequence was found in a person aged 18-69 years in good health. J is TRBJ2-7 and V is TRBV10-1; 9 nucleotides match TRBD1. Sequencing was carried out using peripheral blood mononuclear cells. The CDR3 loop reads CASSDRGSYEQYF. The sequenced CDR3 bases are TGCGCCAGCAGCGACAGGGGGTCCTACGAG.